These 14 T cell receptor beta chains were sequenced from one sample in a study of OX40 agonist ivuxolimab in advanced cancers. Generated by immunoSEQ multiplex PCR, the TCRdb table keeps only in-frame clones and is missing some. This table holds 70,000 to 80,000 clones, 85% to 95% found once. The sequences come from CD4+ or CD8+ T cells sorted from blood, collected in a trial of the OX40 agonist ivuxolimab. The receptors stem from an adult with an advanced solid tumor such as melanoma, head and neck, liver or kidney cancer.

CDR3 loop: CASSPTGDTQYF. The CDR3 DNA follows: TGTGCCAGCAGCCCCACAGGAGATACGCAGTATTTT. The chain combines TRBV7-9 with TRBJ2-3; TRBD1 is a possible D gene (5 bases). Deletions cut 5 bases from V and 5 bases from J, with 8 bases between. Germline V gene sequence: CDR1 SEHNR, CDR2 FQNEAQ (reference sequence). CDR3 size: 12 residues. Based on the CDR3 plus reference TRBV7-9 and TRBJ2-3, the full variable domain is DTGVSQNPRHKITKRGQNVTFRCDPISEHNRLYWYRQTLGQGPEFLTYFQNEAQLEKSRLLSDRFSAERPKGSFSTLEIQRTEQGDSAMYLCASSPTGDTQYFGPGTRLTVL.

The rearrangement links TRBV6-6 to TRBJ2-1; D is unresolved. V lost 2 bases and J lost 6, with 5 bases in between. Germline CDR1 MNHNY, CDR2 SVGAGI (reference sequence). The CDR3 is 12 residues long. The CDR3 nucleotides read TGTGCCAGCAGTTACCCCGGCAATGAGCAGTTCTTC. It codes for CASSYPGNEQFF.

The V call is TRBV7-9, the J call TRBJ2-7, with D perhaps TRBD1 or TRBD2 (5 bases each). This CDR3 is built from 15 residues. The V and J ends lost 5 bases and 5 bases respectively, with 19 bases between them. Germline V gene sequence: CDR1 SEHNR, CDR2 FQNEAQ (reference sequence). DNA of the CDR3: TGTGCCAGCAGCCCGACACCAGGGCTAGCCCACGAGCAGTACTTC. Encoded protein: CASSPTPGLAHEQYF.

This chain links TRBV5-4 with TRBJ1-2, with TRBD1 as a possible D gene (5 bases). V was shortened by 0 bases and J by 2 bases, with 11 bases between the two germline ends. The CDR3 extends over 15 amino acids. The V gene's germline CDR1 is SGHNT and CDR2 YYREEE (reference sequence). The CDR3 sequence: CASSLGQGGNYGYTF. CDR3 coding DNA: TGTGCCAGCAGCTTGGGGCAGGGCGGAAACTATGGCTACACCTTC.

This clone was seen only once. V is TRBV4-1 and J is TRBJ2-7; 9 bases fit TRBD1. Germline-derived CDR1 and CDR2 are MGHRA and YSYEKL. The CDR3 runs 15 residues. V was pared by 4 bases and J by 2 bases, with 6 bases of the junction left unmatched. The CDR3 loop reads CASSLGQGPTYEQYF. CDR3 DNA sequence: TGCGCCAGCAGCCTCGGACAGGGGCCCACCTACGAGCAGTACTTC.

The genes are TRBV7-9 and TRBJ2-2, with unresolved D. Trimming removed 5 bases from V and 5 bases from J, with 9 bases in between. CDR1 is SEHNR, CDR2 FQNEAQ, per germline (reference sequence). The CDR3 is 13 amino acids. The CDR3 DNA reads TGTGCCAGCAGCGAGACGGGTACCGGGGAGCTGTTTTTT. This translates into CASSETGTGELFF.

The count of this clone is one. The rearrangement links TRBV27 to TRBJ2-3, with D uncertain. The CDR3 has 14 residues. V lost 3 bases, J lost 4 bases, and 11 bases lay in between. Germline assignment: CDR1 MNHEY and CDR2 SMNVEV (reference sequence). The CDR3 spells CASSFQYSSDTQYF. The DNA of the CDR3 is TGTGCCAGCAGTTTTCAGTATTCATCAGATACGCAGTATTTT.

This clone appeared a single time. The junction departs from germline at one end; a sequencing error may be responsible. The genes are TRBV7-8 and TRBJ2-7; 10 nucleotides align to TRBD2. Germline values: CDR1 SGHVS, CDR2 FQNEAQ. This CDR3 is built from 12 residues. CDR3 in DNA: TGTGCCAGCAGCGATATCCTAGCGGGGGAGTCGTTC. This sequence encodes CASSDILAGESF.

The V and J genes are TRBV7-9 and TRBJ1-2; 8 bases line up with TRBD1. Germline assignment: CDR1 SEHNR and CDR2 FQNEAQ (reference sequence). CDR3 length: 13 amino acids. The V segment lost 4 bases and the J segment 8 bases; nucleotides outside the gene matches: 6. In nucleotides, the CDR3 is TGTGCCAGCAGCTCCGACAGGGGCGGCGGCTACACCTTC. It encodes CASSSDRGGGYTF.

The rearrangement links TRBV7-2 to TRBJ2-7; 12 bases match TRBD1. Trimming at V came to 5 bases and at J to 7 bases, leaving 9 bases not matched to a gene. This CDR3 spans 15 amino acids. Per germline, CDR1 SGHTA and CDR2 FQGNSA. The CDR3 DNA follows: TGTGCCAGCAGCACAAGGGGACAGGGGGCAAGGGAGCAGTACTTC. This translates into CASSTRGQGAREQYF.

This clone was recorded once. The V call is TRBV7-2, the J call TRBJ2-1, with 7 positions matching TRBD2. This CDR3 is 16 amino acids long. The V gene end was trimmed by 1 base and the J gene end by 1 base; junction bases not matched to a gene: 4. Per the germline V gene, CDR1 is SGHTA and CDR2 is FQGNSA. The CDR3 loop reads CASSLGLAVSYNEQFF. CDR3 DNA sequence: TGTGCCAGCAGCTTAGGCCTAGCGGTGTCCTACAATGAGCAGTTCTTC.

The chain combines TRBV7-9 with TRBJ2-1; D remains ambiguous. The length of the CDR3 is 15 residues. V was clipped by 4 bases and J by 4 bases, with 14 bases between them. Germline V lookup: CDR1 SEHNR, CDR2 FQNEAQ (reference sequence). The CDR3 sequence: CASSSPTRLYNEQFF. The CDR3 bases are TGTGCCAGCAGCTCACCGACTCGGTTGTACAATGAGCAGTTCTTC.

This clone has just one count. The CDR3: CASSVCKTSGIEETQYF. CDR3 nucleotide sequence: TGTGCCAGCAGTGTGTGTAAGACTAGCGGGATCGAAGAGACCCAGTACTTC. The V gene is TRBV7-3, the J gene TRBJ2-5, with 11 bases that match TRBD2. This CDR3 region has 17 residues. Germline V gene lookup returns CDR1 SGHTA and CDR2 FQGTGA. The V segment lost 6 bases and the J segment 3 bases; nucleotides outside the gene matches: 12.

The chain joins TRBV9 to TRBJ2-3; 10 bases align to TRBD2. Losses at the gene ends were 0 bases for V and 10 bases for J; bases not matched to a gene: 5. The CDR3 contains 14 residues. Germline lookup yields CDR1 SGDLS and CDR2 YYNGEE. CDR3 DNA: TGTGCCAGCAGCGTAGGGGTTAGCGGGGGGTCGCAGTATTTT. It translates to CASSVGVSGGSQYF.